This entry lists 13 T cell receptor beta chains sequenced from one sample in a study of Ad26.COV2.S vaccination and SARS-CoV-2 variants (dated by TCRdb to about 2021). The time point label, read with the paper, signifies: individuals recovered from natural SARS-CoV-2 infection. Receptors were amplified or captured by the immunoSEQ multiplex PCR assay. The source is immuneACCESS, and TCRdb retained only in-frame sequences with V and J called. Part of the clones is not carried over; for the studies checked, unresolved V genes explain less than half of this, and the remainder is unexplained. Within this sample are 350,000 to 450,000 clones, with around 90% of them counted one time only. The ten largest clones capture roughly 3.9% of the sample. The sample was peripheral blood, taken after recovery from COVID-19. Receptors originate from a human donor who had recovered from COVID-19.

The chain has TRBV5-1 and TRBJ2-5, with 9 bases that match TRBD2. The CDR3 sequence is 15 residues long. V lost 4 bases to trimming and J lost 2 bases; unmatched junction nucleotides: 6. Germline assignment: CDR1 SGHRS and CDR2 YFSETQ. CDR3 bases: TGCGCCAGCAGCCGTATAGCGGGGGAGCAAGAGACCCAGTACTTC. Translated, it gives CASSRIAGEQETQYF.

The genes are TRBV18 and TRBJ1-2, with TRBD1 as a possible D gene (5 bases). Germline lookup yields CDR1 KGHSH and CDR2 LQKENI. There are 16 residues in the CDR3. V gave up 1 base and J gave up 6 bases, with 18 bases separating them. The CDR3 sequence: CASSPRTSGRENGYTF. As DNA, the CDR3 is TGTGCCAGCTCACCACGTACATCAGGGAGGGAGAATGGCTACACCTTC.

This chain links TRBV5-3 with TRBJ2-1, with 8 nucleotides matching TRBD2. TRBV5-3 is designated an ORF whose function remains uncertain. With 2 bases clipped from V and 5 bases from J, the junction kept 12 bases outside the gene matches. This CDR3 is 17 amino acids long. This CDR3 reads CARSLNPLRGGHNEQFF. CDR3 coding DNA: TGTGCCAGAAGCTTAAATCCCCTACGGGGGGGCCACAATGAGCAGTTCTTC.

This chain links TRBV29-1 with TRBJ1-2; D gene uncertain. CDR1 and CDR2 from the germline V gene are SQVTM and ANQGSEA. This CDR3 spans 12 amino acids. V gave up 5 bases and J gave up 5 bases, with 12 bases separating them. DNA for the CDR3: TGCAGCGTTCAACCCCCGCCATATGGCTACACCTTC. It is translated as CSVQPPPYGYTF.

This chain connects TRBV6-6 to TRBJ2-3; D possibly corresponds to TRBD2 (6 bases). V gave up 5 bases and J gave up 0 bases, with 15 bases separating them. The CDR3 contains 16 residues. From germline, CDR1 is MNHNY and CDR2 SVGAGI (reference sequence). The CDR3 nucleotides are TGTGCCAGCAGTCCGACCACGGGACTCAGCACAGATACGCAGTATTTT. As protein: CASSPTTGLSTDTQYF.

The J gene is TRBJ1-2, the V gene TRBV7-9, with D possibly TRBD1 on 5 matching bases. The CDR3 sequence is 14 residues long. The germline CDR1 and CDR2 sequences are SEHNR and FQNEAQ (reference sequence). V lost 1 base and J 5 bases, leaving 11 bases between the germline ends. The CDR3 protein is CASSLGPGWYGYTF. CDR3 DNA: TGTGCCAGCAGCTTAGGCCCAGGGTGGTATGGCTACACCTTC. The full variable domain, its missing parts supplied by reference TRBV7-9 and TRBJ1-2, is DTGVSQNPRHKITKRGQNVTFRCDPISEHNRLYWYRQTLGQGPEFLTYFQNEAQLEKSRLLSDRFSAERPKGSFSTLEIQRTEQGDSAMYLCASSLGPGWYGYTFGSGTRLTVV.

V and J are TRBV7-2 and TRBJ1-6; D gene ambiguous. Trimming left V 2 bases short and J 0 bases short, with 11 bases between. The CDR3 is 17 residues long. In germline, CDR1 is SGHTA, CDR2 FQGNSA. CDR3 in DNA: TGTGCCAGCAGCTTATGGTCTGGGAGCTCCTATAATTCACCCCTCCACTTT. It encodes CASSLWSGSSYNSPLHF.

The gene calls are TRBV10-1 and TRBJ2-3; 10 bases agree with TRBD2. V dropped 10 bases and J dropped 2; count of bases not matched to a gene: 6. This CDR3 is built from 14 residues. Germline V gene sequence: CDR1 WNHNN, CDR2 SYGVQD (reference sequence). DNA of the CDR3: TGCGCCACCCGGACTAGCGGATCCACAGATACGCAGTATTTT. The encoded protein is CATRTSGSTDTQYF.

Written as DNA, the CDR3 is TGTGCCACCCCCGGACAGGAAAGGGAGGCTTTCTTT. The encoded protein is CATPGQEREAFF. The chain carries TRBV24-1 and TRBJ1-1; 7 bases match TRBD1. Trimming removed 9 bases from V and 11 bases from J; junction bases left unmatched: 11. Germline CDR1 KGHDR, CDR2 SFDVKD. This CDR3 has 12 residues.

The CDR3 spells CASSYSRDRGNEKLFF. The DNA of the CDR3 is TGTGCCAGCAGTTACTCCCGGGACAGGGGTAATGAAAAACTGTTTTTT. The chain uses TRBV6-6 and TRBJ1-4; 10 bases match TRBD1. The CDR3 spans 16 residues. In germline, CDR1 is MNHNY, CDR2 SVGAGI (reference sequence). The V and J ends lost 0 bases and 4 bases, in that order; junction bases with no gene match: 2.

This sequence joins TRBV7-2 and TRBJ2-1; TRBD1 matches 8 bases. The CDR3 is 16 amino acids. The germline CDR1 and CDR2 sequences are SGHTA and FQGNSA. The junction had 5 bases not matched to a gene; V was cut back by 1 base and J by 3 bases. Written as DNA, the CDR3 is TGTGCCAGCAGCTTAGACCGGGACAGGATCTACAATGAGCAGTTCTTC. Encoded protein: CASSLDRDRIYNEQFF.

The chain joins TRBV4-1 to TRBJ1-4; 8 bases match TRBD1. J gave up 5 bases and V 4 bases, and 9 bases lay outside the gene matches. The germline CDR1 and CDR2 sequences are MGHRA and YSYEKL. The CDR3 has 16 amino acids. The CDR3 spells CASSPSGTGENEKLFF. The CDR3 DNA is TGCGCCAGCAGCCCCTCGGGGACAGGCGAGAATGAAAAACTGTTTTTT.

Regarding this clone: At one boundary the junction diverges from the germline segment, which might be a read error. This rearrangement joins TRBV19 to TRBJ2-7; 7 bases fit TRBD1. The germline V gene has CDR1 LNHDA and CDR2 SQIVND (reference sequence). CDR3 length: 15 residues. The CDR3: CTSRKVRTGTYEQYF. CDR3 DNA sequence: TGTACCAGTAGGAAGGTAAGGACAGGTACCTACGAGCAGTACTTC.